This T cell receptor (beta chain) was sequenced in a study of T cells in Graves' hyperthyroidism and ophthalmopathy. Using RNA transcripts as the source, TCR beta CDR3 regions were amplified. The HTBI primer set was used in a first-round RT-PCR of the TCR CDR3. TCRdb reanalysed the multiplex PCR reads using MiXCR and keeps one entry per CDR3 protein. The sample lists more than 500,000 distinct CDR3 sequences; roughly 14% were seen once. This clonotype was seen only a few times. What it binds is unknown. After removal of 5 bases from V and 6 bases from J, the junction contained 6 bases not matched to a gene. The CDR3 consists of 14 residues. CDR1 is SGHAT, CDR2 FQNNGV, per germline. Study observations and caveats: Ophthalmopathy stood apart from stable hyperthyroidism in a 13 V-J model.

Sequenced: blood. V is TRBV11-2 and J is TRBJ2-4; 8 bases line up with TRBD1. This receptor was taken from a woman aged 40 to 50 with Graves' ophthalmopathy. Here the CDR3 DNA reads TGTGCCAGCAGCACCGGACAGGGTACAAACATTCAGTACTTC. It codes for CASSTGQGTNIQYF.